The T cell receptor (beta chain) under discussion was sequenced for a study of monozygotic twins with inflammatory bowel disease. Germline V gene data show CDR1 as DFQATT and CDR2 as SNEGSKA (reference sequence). This CDR3 comprises 14 residues. PCR of TCRalpha and TCRbeta cDNA was nested, with two rounds of approximately 17 and 9 cycles. TCRdb re-called the 5' RACE reads and shows each CDR3 protein once, DNA omitted. The table gives about 300,000 distinct CDR3 sequences; the top ten clones make up roughly 5.2% of it. The sequencing sample was made of blood. The genes are TRBV20-1 and TRBJ1-2; TCRdb designates TRBD1, a call that cannot be tested without DNA. The sequence came from a human donor with ulcerative colitis or Crohn's disease, or a healthy co-twin of an affected twin (not recorded which). The CDR3 region is CRSLSGRGVDGYTF.